This T cell receptor beta chain was obtained from a study of blood T cell repertoires in COVID-19. Study context: Sites across the United States, Italy and Spain contributed samples from acute and convalescent COVID-19. PBMCs, B-cell-depleted T cells, or T cells were the source of the cDNA or gDNA that made up the material.

This CDR3 is 18 amino acids long. The V gene end was trimmed by 2 bases and the J gene end by 0 bases; junction bases not matched to a gene: 12. Per the original data handling: Reference gene primers were amplified, and this amplification served to estimate nucleated cell counts. The repertoire was sequenced with immunoSEQ multiplex PCR; TCRdb's copy has only in-frame clones and lacks some. The DNA was the basis for D and trimming; V, J and clone size are from that table. Of about 110,000 clones in the sample, 70% to 90% were seen once. The chain is built from TRBV23-1 and TRBJ1-2, with 7 bases identical to TRBD1. TRBV23-1 is known as an ORF, though its function is uncertain. The source material was peripheral blood. The sequence was collected from a man aged 50-60 years with active or convalescent COVID-19. The DNA for the CDR3 is TGCGCCAGCAGTCAAGTGTTGACAGGGAAGCCCCCTAACTATGGCTACACCTTC. Translating gives CASSQVLTGKPPNYGYTF.